The source of this T cell receptor beta chain is a study of shared clonotypes between healthy human individuals. The V and J ends lost 0 bases and 2 bases, in that order; junction bases with no gene match: 1. The CDR3 runs to 16 residues. Germline V gene sequence: CDR1 SEHNR, CDR2 FQNEAQ (reference sequence). Of note for this clone: Distinct nucleotide sequences in the sample also encode this CDR3.

The table came from immunoSEQ multiplex PCR; TCRdb's copy has only in-frame clones and leaves some out. This sample yields about 490,000 clones, of which roughly 80% are seen a single time; approximately 11% belongs to the top ten. Donors included only healthy HIV-negative adults lacking recent acute infections or vaccinations. Sequenced input: PBMCs. This sequence originates from a woman in her thirties or forties in good health. Some clones in this sample may be carry-over from other donors' samples. This rearrangement joins TRBV7-9 to TRBJ2-1; 10 nucleotides match TRBD2. The CDR3 loop reads CASSLALAGTYNEQFF. The CDR3 nucleotides read TGTGCCAGCAGCTTAGCACTAGCGGGAACCTACAATGAGCAGTTCTTC.